This TCR beta chain derives from a study of cytomegalovirus exposure and HLA in healthy donors. The CDR3 has 13 residues. V gave up 0 bases and J gave up 8 bases, with 8 bases separating them. CDR1 SGHNT and CDR2 YYREEE come from the germline V gene (reference sequence). Sequencing was performed with immunoSEQ multiplex PCR; in TCRdb, only in-frame clones are kept and a portion is missing. The profile shows 180,000 or so clones, 80% to 90% of them singletons. Notes on the study in general: The authors confirmed in vitro that a few CMV-associated chains were specific for CMV antigens. Some TCR beta chains (more than 150 of them) were listed as cytomegalovirus-associated.

Points on this clone: The antigen remains unidentified.

The source material was PBMCs. This clonotype originated in a woman aged 25 to 39 in good health and CMV-seropositive. The rearrangement links TRBV5-4 to TRBJ1-4; D remains ambiguous. CDR3 bases: TGTGCCAGCAGCTTGGGGCGGGAGGAAAAACTGTTTTTT. This encodes CASSLGREEKLFF.